This TCR beta chain was sequenced for a study of T cell responses to AZD1222 COVID-19 vaccine. General observations from the study: Spike-specific TCR breadth and depth grew following two AZD1222 doses. Recipients of AZD1222 seropositive at baseline numbered only 6 or 7. Nearly half of spike-specific TCRs reportedly go after variant regions that carry no mutations.

Germline trimming cut 3 bases from V and 0 bases from J; bases unmatched to any gene: 5. CDR1 and CDR2 (germline): GTSNPN, SVGIG (reference sequence). The CDR3 is 14 amino acids. As regards this clone: Its antigen is unknown.

Libraries were prepared by immunoSEQ multiplex PCR; TCRdb keeps only in-frame clonotypes and omits some of them. The table shows 150,000 to 180,000 clones, with 85% to 90% occurring only once. The V gene is TRBV30, the J gene TRBJ2-7; 7 bases are a match to TRBD2. The origin of this receptor is an adult in good health. Sequencing used peripheral blood, obtained on day 0 of MenACWY control vaccination. The CDR3 bases are TGTGCCTGGAGGACTAGCAGAAACTCCTACGAGCAGTACTTC. This codes for CAWRTSRNSYEQYF.